The rows below give T cell receptor beta chains drawn from one sample of a study of blood T cells in healthy people across ages. Via MiXCR, TCRdb re-called the 5' RACE reads, giving one row per CDR3 protein. The sample consists of around 1,900,000 distinct CDR3 sequences, approximately 40% of them appearing once. The sample taken for sequencing was blood. All receptors derive from a human donor in good health. Each CDR3 is given with its conserved first and last residue. The D gene is left open where the match is weak. The size field is filled for only some rows; it gives once, few, many or a size class.

>-|TRBJ2-4|TRBV2|-
CASSGVANIQYF
TGTGCCAGCAGTGGGGTAGCGAACATTCAGTACTTC
>TRBD2|TRBJ2-5|TRBV7-2|-
CASSLVVGGVAETQYF
TGTGCCAGCAGCTTAGTGGTCGGGGGGGTCGCTGAGACCCAGTACTTC
>-|TRBJ2-3|TRBV29-1|few
CSVQGQSTDTQYF
TGCAGCGTCCAGGGTCAGTCCACAGATACGCAGTATTTT
>-|TRBJ1-2|TRBV11-2|-
CASSFQIVGLERNYGYTF
TGTGCCAGCAGCTTCCAAATTGTAGGGCTAGAAAGGAACTATGGCTACACCTTC
>-|TRBJ2-1|TRBV5-6|few
CASSLAGSRGSYNEQFF
TGTGCCAGCAGCTTAGCCGGGAGCCGGGGCTCCTACAATGAGCAGTTCTTC
>TRBD2|TRBJ2-7|TRBV5-1|few
CASSLAASGTYEQYF
TGCGCCAGCAGCTTGGCGGCTAGCGGGACCTACGAGCAGTACTTC
>TRBD2|TRBJ2-1|TRBV11-2|many
CASSIKGLAGNEQFF
TGTGCCAGCAGCATAAAGGGACTAGCGGGGAATGAGCAGTTCTTC
>-|TRBJ2-7|TRBV4-2|-
CASSQDIGVYEQYF
TGTGCCAGCAGCCAAGATATAGGGGTCTACGAGCAGTACTTC
>TRBD1|TRBJ2-7|TRBV27|-
CASSIIQGYEQYF
TGTGCCAGCAGTATCATACAGGGGTACGAGCAGTACTTC
>-|TRBJ2-4|TRBV7-2|once
CASSLGTEENIQYF
TGTGCCAGCAGCTTAGGGACAGAGGAAAACATTCAGTACTTC
>-|TRBJ1-4|TRBV6-1|few
CASSDAFGEKLFF
TGTGCCAGCAGTGATGCCTTCGGAGAAAAACTGTTTTTT
>-|TRBJ1-2|TRBV4-2|-
CASSQGEIYYGYTF
TGTGCCAGCAGCCAAGGCGAGATATACTATGGCTACACCTTC
>TRBD1|TRBJ1-4|TRBV12-3/TRBV12-4|-
CASSFTGGTEKLFF
TGTGCCAGCAGTTTCACAGGGGGCACCGAAAAACTGTTTTTT
>TRBD1|TRBJ2-7|TRBV6-5|-
CAGRTGRFNEQYF
TGTGCCGGCAGGACAGGGAGGTTTAACGAGCAGTACTTC
>-|TRBJ1-1|TRBV5-5|few
CASSLEPTNTEAFF
TGTGCCAGCAGCTTGGAACCAACGAACACTGAAGCTTTCTTT
>-|TRBJ1-5|TRBV4-1|many
CASSQDSSGYSNQPQHF
TGCGCCAGCAGCCAAGATTCCTCTGGTTATAGCAATCAGCCCCAGCATTTT
>TRBD1|TRBJ1-2|TRBV20-1|-
CSASWGQGAGGYTF
TGCAGTGCTAGCTGGGGACAGGGGGCTGGTGGCTACACCTTC
>-|TRBJ2-1|TRBV7-3|many
CASSLTSGHNEQFF
TGTGCCAGCAGCTTAACCAGCGGCCACAATGAGCAGTTCTTC
>-|TRBJ1-1|TRBV21-1|-
CASSKEVGQGARRTEAFF
-
>-|TRBJ1-2|TRBV7-8|few
CASSTFQGGYGYTF
TGTGCCAGCAGCACCTTCCAGGGCGGCTATGGCTACACCTTC
>-|TRBJ1-1|TRBV20-1|-
CSAVLGENTEAFF
TGCAGTGCTGTACTTGGTGAGAACACTGAAGCTTTCTTT
>-|TRBJ1-2|TRBV10-3|few
CAISDEGSSYGYTF
TGTGCCATCAGTGATGAGGGCAGCAGCTATGGCTACACCTTC
>-|TRBJ1-4|TRBV18|few
CANSPTGTPAEKLFF
TGTGCCAACTCACCAACCGGGACTCCAGCCGAAAAACTGTTTTTT
>-|TRBJ1-2|TRBV9|few
CASSVQGDNRGFYGYTF
TGTGCCAGCAGCGTCCAGGGAGACAATCGTGGGTTCTATGGCTACACCTTC
>TRBD1|TRBJ1-2|TRBV6-5|few
CATQGADYGYTF
TGTGCCACACAGGGGGCTGACTATGGCTACACCTTC
>-|TRBJ1-4|TRBV4-3|few
CASRYSRGEGSSEKLFF
TGCGCCAGCAGATACAGTAGGGGAGAAGGGTCGAGTGAAAAACTGTTTTTT
>-|TRBJ2-2|TRBV7-8|-
CASSLQGHPGELFF
TGTGCCAGCAGCTTACAGGGTCACCCCGGGGAGCTGTTTTTT
>-|TRBJ1-1|TRBV7-2|-
CASSLLRGSTEAFF
TGTGCCAGCAGCTTATTAAGAGGGAGCACTGAAGCTTTCTTT
>-|TRBJ2-5|TRBV29-1|few
CSVARTINLVETQYF
TGCAGCGTCGCGAGGACAATAAATTTAGTAGAGACCCAGTACTTC
>-|TRBJ1-1|TRBV4-1|-
CASSHLEGLGTEAFF
TGCGCCAGCAGCCATCTGGAGGGCCTGGGCACTGAAGCTTTCTTT
>-|TRBJ2-4|TRBV10-3|-
CAISEACGDRDIQYF
TGTGCCATCAGTGAGGCTTGCGGGGATCGGGACATTCAGTACTTC
>-|TRBJ2-7|TRBV4-2|-
CASSHPGLPVHEQYF
TGTGCCAGCAGCCACCCGGGACTTCCTGTCCACGAGCAGTACTTC
>-|TRBJ2-3|TRBV5-1|few
CASSLRRPSTDTQYF
TGCGCCAGCAGCTTGAGGCGGCCTAGCACAGATACGCAGTATTTT
>-|TRBJ2-5|TRBV24-1|-
CATRDEQETQYF
TGTGCCACCCGGGACGAACAAGAGACCCAGTACTTC
>-|TRBJ2-7|TRBV5-1|-
CASSLRETSGEQYF
TGCGCCAGCAGCTTGCGGGAGACATCGGGGGAGCAGTACTTC
>TRBD2|TRBJ2-7|TRBV7-6|many
CASSFRAGGSSYEQYF
TGTGCCAGCAGCTTCAGAGCGGGGGGTAGCTCCTACGAGCAGTACTTC
>-|TRBJ2-7|TRBV6-5|few
CASSSFPDRLTYEQYF
TGTGCCAGCAGTTCATTTCCGGACCGCTTAACCTACGAGCAGTACTTC
>TRBD1|TRBJ1-2|TRBV5-1|few
CASSEFRDRTTYGDYTF
TGCGCCAGCAGCGAATTCAGGGACAGGACAACTTATGGTGACTACACCTTC
>TRBD2|TRBJ2-1|TRBV7-9|few
CASSPGLAGGGGNEQFF
TGTGCCAGCAGCCCCGGACTAGCGGGGGGCGGGGGGAATGAGCAGTTCTTC
>TRBD2|TRBJ2-1|TRBV9|-
CASSVASGGNNEQFF
TGTGCCAGCAGCGTAGCTAGCGGGGGCAACAATGAGCAGTTCTTC
>-|TRBJ2-1|TRBV7-8|-
CASSPLKYEQFF
TGTGCCAGCAGCCCCTTAAAGTATGAGCAGTTCTTC
>-|TRBJ1-5|TRBV12-3/TRBV12-4|-
CASTSRGAGNQPQHF
TGTGCCAGCACCTCTCGTGGAGCGGGCAATCAGCCCCAGCATTTT
>TRBD1|TRBJ1-1|TRBV6-2/TRBV6-3|once
CASSYRTGRGTEAFF
TGTGCCAGCAGTTACCGGACAGGCAGGGGGACTGAAGCTTTCTTT
>-|TRBJ1-1|TRBV4-3|-
CASSPGGFGTEAFF
TGCGCCAGCAGCCCAGGAGGGTTCGGCACTGAAGCTTTCTTT
>-|TRBJ1-2|TRBV20-1|-
CSASNGYTF
TGCAGTGCTAGTAATGGCTACACCTTC
>-|TRBJ1-5|TRBV20-1|-
CSARLRPNQPQHF
TGCAGTGCTAGACTCCGTCCTAATCAGCCCCAGCATTTT
>-|TRBJ2-1|TRBV4-2|few
CASSQDEGVNEQFF
TGTGCCAGCAGCCAAGATGAGGGGGTCAATGAGCAGTTCTTC
>TRBD1|TRBJ2-3|TRBV25-1|-
CASNEGGGSPSPLTDTQYF
TGTGCCAGCAATGAAGGGGGCGGGTCGCCCTCTCCCCTCACAGATACGCAGTATTTT
>TRBD1|TRBJ1-6|TRBV7-8|-
CASSKRPGQGGTPLHF
TGTGCCAGCAGCAAACGCCCGGGACAGGGGGGTACGCCCCTCCACTTT
>-|TRBJ2-7|TRBV2|-
CASSGQINYEQYF
TGTGCCAGCAGTGGACAGATTAACTACGAGCAGTACTTC
>TRBD1|TRBJ2-7|TRBV6-5|-
CASSYGLVQGSYEQYF
TGTGCCAGCAGTTACGGGCTAGTACAGGGGAGCTACGAGCAGTACTTC
>TRBD1|TRBJ1-2|TRBV28|-
CASSLLGQGGSDYGYTF
TGTGCCAGCAGTTTACTGGGACAGGGGGGGTCAGACTATGGCTACACCTTC
>-|TRBJ1-5|TRBV6-5|-
CASSNSEDQPQHF
TGTGCCAGCAGTAACTCGGAGGATCAGCCCCAGCATTTT
>TRBD1|TRBJ1-1|TRBV2|-
CARAGTGNTEAFF
TGTGCCAGAGCCGGGACAGGGAACACTGAAGCTTTCTTT
>TRBD1|TRBJ2-3|TRBV9|few
CASSPDRGPELTQYF
TGTGCCAGCAGCCCAGACAGGGGCCCGGAGCTTACGCAGTATTTT